Shown below are 23 T cell receptor beta chains from a single sample sequenced in a study of blood T cell repertoires in COVID-19. The assay was immunoSEQ multiplex PCR, and TCRdb's table has in-frame clones only and misses some. The sample lists approximately 210,000 clones, approximately 90% occurring once. The sequenced sample consisted of peripheral blood. Receptors originate from a man in his 70s with acute or convalescent COVID-19.

The chain carries TRBV15 and TRBJ1-5, with D unclear. V dropped 0 bases and J dropped 5 bases, with 8 bases sitting between them. The CDR3 is made up of 14 amino acids. CDR1 is LNHNV, CDR2 YYDKDF, per germline (reference sequence). CDR3 coding DNA: TGTGCCACCAGCAGAGATCGCCCAGATCAGCCCCAGCATTTT. Its translation is CATSRDRPDQPQHF.

CDR3 residues: CASSLTSRETQYF. CDR3 DNA: TGTGCCAGCAGCTTAACCTCGAGGGAGACCCAGTACTTC. The chain employs TRBV7-3 and TRBJ2-5; D is uncertain. The CDR3 runs 13 residues. V lost 0 bases and J 5 bases, leaving 7 bases between the germline ends. CDR1 and CDR2 from the germline V gene are SGHTA and FQGTGA.

The chain links TRBV7-9 to TRBJ2-3; 13 nucleotides match TRBD2. The V gene end was trimmed by 7 bases and the J gene end by 6 bases; junction bases not matched to a gene: 10. This CDR3 is 16 amino acids long. Germline loops: CDR1 SEHNR, CDR2 FQNEAQ (reference sequence). The CDR3 DNA reads as TGTGCCAGCACCTTTAGGACTAGCGGGAGTCCGGATACGCAGTATTTT. Translation gives CASTFRTSGSPDTQYF.

The rearrangement joins TRBV18 to TRBJ2-7, with TRBD1 matching over 7 bases. Germline values: CDR1 KGHSH, CDR2 LQKENI. V trimming: 3 bases; J trimming: 6 bases; junction bases outside the gene matches: 11. The CDR3 consists of 15 residues. The CDR3 region has the DNA TGTGCCAGCTCACCCCTTAAGGGGGCAGGGGGCGAGCAGTACTTC. Translated, it gives CASSPLKGAGGEQYF. Drawing the rest from reference TRBV18 and TRBJ2-7, the complete variable domain is NAGVMQNPRHLVRRRGQEARLRCSPMKGHSHVYWYRQLPEEGLKFMVYLQKENIIDESGMPKERFSAEFPKEGPSILRIQQVVRGDSAAYFCASSPLKGAGGEQYFGPGTRLTVT.

The chain uses TRBV5-8 and TRBJ1-1; D is ambiguous. The CDR3 runs to 14 residues. Trimming shortened V by 0 bases and J by 2 bases, and 8 bases separated the two germline ends. CDR1 is SGHTS, CDR2 YDEGEE, per germline. CDR3 nucleotides: TGTGCCAGCAGCTTGGTCGGTGCCAACACTGAAGCTTTCTTT. This gives the protein CASSLVGANTEAFF.

The V call is TRBV7-9, the J call TRBJ2-2; D gene uncertain. The CDR3 runs to 14 residues. Germline-derived CDR1 and CDR2 are SEHNR and FQNEAQ (reference sequence). With 8 bases removed from V and 0 bases from J, the gap between germline ends came to 10 bases. CDR3 sequence (DNA): TGTGCCAGCGAGGTCGGCGCGAACACCGGGGAGCTGTTTTTT. This codes for CASEVGANTGELFF.

The V call is TRBV7-9, the J call TRBJ1-1; possibly TRBD1 for D (6 bases). This CDR3 is built from 14 residues. The germline CDR1 and CDR2 sequences are SEHNR and FQNEAQ (reference sequence). V was pared by 2 bases and J by 3 bases, with 10 bases between. CDR3 amino acids: CASSLQGYYTEAFF. CDR3 sequence (DNA): TGTGCCAGCAGCTTACAGGGGTACTACACTGAAGCTTTCTTT.

The chain links TRBV5-4 to TRBJ2-7; TRBD1 matches 8 bases. Germline CDR1 is SGHNT and CDR2 is YYREEE (reference sequence). This CDR3 is built from 14 residues. The junction had 4 bases not matched to a gene; V was cut back by 3 bases and J by 2 bases. CDR3 amino acids: CASSSRQGPYEQYF. In DNA form, the CDR3 reads TGTGCCAGCAGCTCAAGACAGGGGCCCTACGAGCAGTACTTC.

The CDR3 loop reads CASSLAGANEKLFF. Here the CDR3 DNA reads TGTGCCAGCAGCTTGGCGGGGGCTAATGAAAAACTGTTTTTT. The chain combines TRBV5-4 with TRBJ1-4, with D possibly matching TRBD1 (5 bases). This CDR3 contains 14 residues. Germline CDR1 reads SGHNT; CDR2 reads YYREEE (reference sequence). Trimming removed 0 bases at V and 3 bases at J, with 6 bases between.

The rearrangement uses TRBV11-2 and TRBJ1-1, with 10 bases that match TRBD1. Germline-derived CDR1 and CDR2 are SGHAT and FQNNGV. J was trimmed by 5 bases and V by 4 bases; bases with no gene match: 10. The CDR3 sequence is 16 residues long. The CDR3 DNA is TGTGCCAGCAGCTCAACCAGACAGGGGGCGGAAACTGAAGCTTTCTTT. Translating it yields CASSSTRQGAETEAFF.

The chain joins TRBV7-2 to TRBJ1-2, with 7 nucleotides matching TRBD1. V was clipped by 1 base and J by 7 bases; unmatched bases: 6. CDR3 length: 14 amino acids. Germline loops: CDR1 SGHTA, CDR2 FQGNSA. In nucleotides, the CDR3 is TGTGCCAGCAGCTTAGGGATGCAGGGGGGTGGCTACACCTTC. Translating it yields CASSLGMQGGGYTF.

The chain has TRBV11-2 and TRBJ2-1; unclear D gene. This CDR3 has 15 residues. Trimming took off 1 base at V and 6 bases at J, with 13 bases between the two ends. The V gene's germline CDR1 is SGHAT and CDR2 FQNNGV. In DNA, the CDR3 is TGTGCCAGCAGCTTAGGCACTACCCGACGCAATGAGCAGTTCTTC. As protein: CASSLGTTRRNEQFF.

V gene TRBV2 combines with J gene TRBJ1-5, with a possible D match to TRBD1 (5 bases). The germline V gene encodes CDR1 SNHLY and CDR2 FYNNEI. The V end was cut by 7 bases, the J end by 6 bases, with 16 bases between. The CDR3 runs 14 residues. CDR3 sequence: CASNVGGRGQPQHF. In DNA, the CDR3 is TGTGCCAGCAATGTGGGGGGGAGAGGTCAGCCCCAGCATTTT.

J is TRBJ1-6 and V is TRBV25-1, with D unclear. V was cut by 0 bases and J by 7 bases, with 7 bases left in between. The CDR3 loop spans 14 amino acids. CDR1 and CDR2 (germline): MGHDK, SYGVNS. The CDR3 protein is CASSEYGSNSPLHF. DNA for the CDR3: TGTGCCAGCAGTGAATACGGGTCGAATTCACCCCTCCACTTT. Full variable domain (outside the CDR3, taken from reference TRBV25-1 and TRBJ1-6): EADIYQTPRYLVIGTGKKITLECSQTMGHDKMYWYQQDPGMELHLIHYSYGVNSTEKGDLSSESTVSRIRTEHFPLTLESARPSHTSQYLCASSEYGSNSPLHFGNGTRLTVT.

The chain combines TRBV19 with TRBJ1-2, with 10 bases that match TRBD1. The CDR3 is made up of 14 amino acids. CDR1 is LNHDA and CDR2 is SQIVND in the germline V gene (reference sequence). The J segment lost 4 bases and the V segment lost 10 bases, leaving 9 bases of the junction unmatched. CDR3 in amino acids: CATADRGRAYGYTF. The CDR3 coding sequence is TGTGCCACAGCCGACAGGGGGCGGGCCTATGGCTACACCTTC.

The J gene is TRBJ2-5, the V gene TRBV5-1; 12 nucleotides align to TRBD2. The CDR3 runs 14 residues. Trimming cost V 4 bases and J 4 bases; bases outside gene matches: 2. The germline V gene has CDR1 SGHRS and CDR2 YFSETQ. The CDR3 is CASSPGLAGETQYF. Written as DNA, the CDR3 is TGCGCCAGCAGCCCGGGACTAGCGGGAGAGACCCAGTACTTC.

V and J are TRBV28 and TRBJ1-4, with D maybe TRBD1 (5 bases). The CDR3 is made up of 14 amino acids. Between the trimmed V and J ends, which lost 6 bases and 4 bases, there was a span of 12 bases. CDR1 is MDHEN and CDR2 is SYDVKM in the germline V gene. CDR3 nucleotides: TGTGCCAGCAGACGAGACAGCCATAATGAAAAACTGTTTTTT. Its translation: CASRRDSHNEKLFF.

This sequence joins TRBV5-1 and TRBJ2-7; a possible D gene is TRBD2 (6 bases). The CDR3 is 14 residues long. With 3 bases removed from V and 3 bases from J, the gap between germline ends came to 13 bases. Germline loops: CDR1 SGHRS, CDR2 YFSETQ. The CDR3 nucleotides are TGCGCCAGCAGCTCAGCGGGCAGTTACTACGAGCAGTACTTC. Translating gives CASSSAGSYYEQYF.

The rearrangement uses TRBV6-5 and TRBJ2-7, with TRBD2 matching over 10 bases. J gave up 2 bases and V 4 bases, and 5 bases lay outside the gene matches. The CDR3 covers 15 residues. Germline V gene sequence: CDR1 MNHEY, CDR2 SVGAGI. CDR3 loop: CASSLTSGETYEQYF. Here the CDR3 DNA reads TGTGCCAGCAGTTTAACTAGCGGGGAAACCTACGAGCAGTACTTC.

The CDR3 region has the DNA TGCGCCAGCAGCTTGGGGACTAGCGGGAGGGCCCGGGGGGATGAGCAGTTCTTC. Translated: CASSLGTSGRARGDEQFF. V gene TRBV5-1 combines with J gene TRBJ2-1, with 15 bases identical to TRBD2. This CDR3 contains 18 residues. Per the germline V gene, CDR1 is SGHRS and CDR2 is YFSETQ. Trimming removed 0 bases from V and 8 bases from J; junction bases left unmatched: 9. The complete variable domain, with remaining parts taken from reference TRBV5-1 and TRBJ2-1, reads KAGVTQTPRYLIKTRGQQVTLSCSPISGHRSVSWYQQTPGQGLQFLFEYFSETQRNKGNFPGRFSGRQFSNSRSEMNVSTLELGDSALYLCASSLGTSGRARGDEQFFGPGTRLTVL.

This clone was recorded only once. The CDR3 bases are TGTGCCAGCAGTGAATGGAGACTAGCGGGGTCAGATACGCAGTATTTT. Protein: CASSEWRLAGSDTQYF. V and J are TRBV2 and TRBJ2-3; 11 bases align to TRBD2. The CDR3 has 16 residues. Germline V lookup: CDR1 SNHLY, CDR2 FYNNEI. The V and J ends lost 2 bases and 4 bases, in that order; junction bases with no gene match: 5. Full variable domain (missing parts from reference TRBV2 and TRBJ2-3): EPEVTQTPSHQVTQMGQEVILRCVPISNHLYFYWYRQILGQKVEFLVSFYNNEISEKSEIFDDQFSVERPDGSNFTLKIRSTKLEDSAMYFCASSEWRLAGSDTQYFGPGTRLTVL.

This sequence joins TRBV29-1 and TRBJ2-7, with 7 bases aligning to TRBD1. Trimming at V came to 4 bases and at J to 3 bases, leaving 15 bases not matched to a gene. The CDR3 is 16 residues long. Per germline, CDR1 SQVTM and CDR2 ANQGSEA. The CDR3 sequence: CSVAGVNPGQSYEQYF. The CDR3 region has the DNA TGCAGCGTTGCCGGAGTGAACCCGGGACAGAGCTACGAGCAGTACTTC.

The chain combines TRBV7-6 with TRBJ2-3; 12 nucleotides align to TRBD2. The germline CDR1 and CDR2 sequences are SGHVS and FNYEAQ. The CDR3 runs to 18 residues. The J segment lost 6 bases and the V segment lost 1 base, leaving 11 bases of the junction unmatched. Written as DNA, the CDR3 is TGTGCCAGCAGCTTAGAGTTCGAACTAGCGGGAGGTCGGGATACGCAGTATTTT. Protein product: CASSLEFELAGGRDTQYF.